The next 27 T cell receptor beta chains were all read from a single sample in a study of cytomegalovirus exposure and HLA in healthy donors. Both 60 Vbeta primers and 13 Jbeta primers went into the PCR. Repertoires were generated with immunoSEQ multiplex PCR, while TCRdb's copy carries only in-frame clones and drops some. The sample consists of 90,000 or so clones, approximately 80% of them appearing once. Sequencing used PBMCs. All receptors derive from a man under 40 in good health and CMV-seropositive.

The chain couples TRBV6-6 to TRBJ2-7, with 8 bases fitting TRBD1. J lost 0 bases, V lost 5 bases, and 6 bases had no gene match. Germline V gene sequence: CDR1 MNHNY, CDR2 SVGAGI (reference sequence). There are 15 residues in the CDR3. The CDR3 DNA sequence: TGTGCCAGCAGTCCCGGACAGGGCAGCTCCTACGAGCAGTACTTC. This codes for CASSPGQGSSYEQYF.

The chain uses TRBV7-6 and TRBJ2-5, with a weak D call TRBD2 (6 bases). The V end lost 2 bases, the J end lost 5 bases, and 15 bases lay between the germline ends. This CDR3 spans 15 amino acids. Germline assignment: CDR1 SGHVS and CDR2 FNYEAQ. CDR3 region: CASSLLGEAWETQYF. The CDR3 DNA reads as TGTGCCAGCAGCTTATTGGGGGAGGCCTGGGAGACCCAGTACTTC.

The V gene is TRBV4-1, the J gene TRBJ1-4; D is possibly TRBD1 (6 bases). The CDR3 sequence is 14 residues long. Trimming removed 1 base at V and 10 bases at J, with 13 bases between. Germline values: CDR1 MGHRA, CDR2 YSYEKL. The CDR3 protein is CASSQVPGAGKLFF. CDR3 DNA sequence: TGCGCCAGCAGCCAAGTACCAGGGGCCGGAAAACTGTTTTTT.

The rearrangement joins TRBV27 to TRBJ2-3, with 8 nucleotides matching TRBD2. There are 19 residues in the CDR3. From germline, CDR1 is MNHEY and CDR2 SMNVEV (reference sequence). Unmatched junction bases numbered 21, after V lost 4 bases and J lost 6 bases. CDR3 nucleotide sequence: TGTGCCAGCAGTTCTCTAAAGCGTCGGACTAGCCTCGATTGGGATACGCAGTATTTT. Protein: CASSSLKRRTSLDWDTQYF.

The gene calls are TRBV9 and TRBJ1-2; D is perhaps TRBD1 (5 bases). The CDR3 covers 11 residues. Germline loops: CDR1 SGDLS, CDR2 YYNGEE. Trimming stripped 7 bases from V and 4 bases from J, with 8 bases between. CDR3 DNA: TGTGCCAGCGGGGGGACCTATGGCTACACCTTC. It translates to CASGGTYGYTF.

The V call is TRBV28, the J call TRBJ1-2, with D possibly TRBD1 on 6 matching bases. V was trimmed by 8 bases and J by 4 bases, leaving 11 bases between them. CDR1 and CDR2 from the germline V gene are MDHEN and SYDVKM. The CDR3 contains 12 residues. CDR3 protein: CASSQGPYGYTF. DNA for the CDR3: TGTGCCAGCTCTCAGGGGCCCTATGGCTACACCTTC.

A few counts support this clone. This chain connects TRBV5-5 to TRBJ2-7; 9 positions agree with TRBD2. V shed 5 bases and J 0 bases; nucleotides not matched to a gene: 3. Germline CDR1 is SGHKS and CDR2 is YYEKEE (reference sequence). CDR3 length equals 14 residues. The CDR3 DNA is TGTGCCAGCAGGTTAGCGGGGGCCTCCTACGAGCAGTACTTC. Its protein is CASRLAGASYEQYF.

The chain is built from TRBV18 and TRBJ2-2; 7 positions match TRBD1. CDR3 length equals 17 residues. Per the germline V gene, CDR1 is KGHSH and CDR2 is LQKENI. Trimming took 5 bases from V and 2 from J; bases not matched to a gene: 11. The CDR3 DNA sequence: TGTGCCAGCTCAAGGAGCCAGGGGGAACGAAACACCGGGGAGCTGTTTTTT. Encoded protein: CASSRSQGERNTGELFF.

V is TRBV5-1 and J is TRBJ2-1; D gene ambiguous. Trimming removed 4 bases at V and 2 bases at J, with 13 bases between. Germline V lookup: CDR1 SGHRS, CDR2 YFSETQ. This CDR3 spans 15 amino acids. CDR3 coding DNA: TGCGCCAGCAGCGAGCCCATGAGCGCCTACAATGAGCAGTTCTTC. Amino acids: CASSEPMSAYNEQFF.

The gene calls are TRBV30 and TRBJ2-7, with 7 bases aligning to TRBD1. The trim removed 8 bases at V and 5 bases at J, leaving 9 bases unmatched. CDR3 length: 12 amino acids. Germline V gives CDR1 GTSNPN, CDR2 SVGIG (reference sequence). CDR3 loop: CARRDSPHEQYF. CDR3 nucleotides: TGTGCCCGACGGGACAGCCCCCACGAGCAGTACTTC.

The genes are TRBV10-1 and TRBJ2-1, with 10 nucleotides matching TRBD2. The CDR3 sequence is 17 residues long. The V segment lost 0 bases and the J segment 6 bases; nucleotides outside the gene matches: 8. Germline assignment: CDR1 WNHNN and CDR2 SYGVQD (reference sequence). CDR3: CASSESRSSGRSNEQFF. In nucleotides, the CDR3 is TGCGCCAGCAGTGAGTCGAGATCTAGCGGGAGATCCAATGAGCAGTTCTTC.

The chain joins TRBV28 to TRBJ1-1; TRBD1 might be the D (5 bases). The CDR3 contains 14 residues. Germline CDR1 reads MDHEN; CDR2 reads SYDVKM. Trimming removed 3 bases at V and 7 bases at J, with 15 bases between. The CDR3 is CASSFFRGAFEAFF. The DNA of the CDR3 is TGTGCCAGCAGTTTCTTCCGCGGGGCGTTTGAAGCTTTCTTT.

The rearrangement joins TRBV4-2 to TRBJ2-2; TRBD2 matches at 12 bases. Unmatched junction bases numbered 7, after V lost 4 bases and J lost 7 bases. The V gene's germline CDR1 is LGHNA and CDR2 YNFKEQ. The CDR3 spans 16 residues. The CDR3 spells CASSRRLAGDFGELFF. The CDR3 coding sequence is TGTGCCAGCAGCCGTAGACTAGCGGGAGATTTCGGGGAGCTGTTTTTT.

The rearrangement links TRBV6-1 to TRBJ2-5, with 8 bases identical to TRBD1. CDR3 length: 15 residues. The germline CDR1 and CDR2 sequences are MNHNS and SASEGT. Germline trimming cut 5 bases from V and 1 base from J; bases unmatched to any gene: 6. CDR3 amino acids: CASSRDRPSQETQYF. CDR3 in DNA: TGTGCCAGCAGTCGGGACAGGCCTTCCCAAGAGACCCAGTACTTC.

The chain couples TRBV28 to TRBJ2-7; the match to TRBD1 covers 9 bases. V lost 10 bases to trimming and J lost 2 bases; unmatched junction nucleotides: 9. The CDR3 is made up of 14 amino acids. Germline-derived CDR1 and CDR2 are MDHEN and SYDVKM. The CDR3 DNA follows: TGTGCCACCAGGACAGGGGCCATTCCCTACGAGCAGTACTTC. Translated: CATRTGAIPYEQYF.

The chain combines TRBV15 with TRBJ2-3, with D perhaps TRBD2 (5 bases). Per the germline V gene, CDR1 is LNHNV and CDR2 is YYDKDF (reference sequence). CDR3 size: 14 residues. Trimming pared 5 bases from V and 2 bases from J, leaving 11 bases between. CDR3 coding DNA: TGTGCCACCAGCGTGAGGGCAATCACAGATACGCAGTATTTT. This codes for CATSVRAITDTQYF.

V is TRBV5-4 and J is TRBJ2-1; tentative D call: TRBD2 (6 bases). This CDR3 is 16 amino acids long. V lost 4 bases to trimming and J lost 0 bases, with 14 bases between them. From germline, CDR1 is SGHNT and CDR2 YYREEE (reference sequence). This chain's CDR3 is CASSVGGLLSYNEQFF. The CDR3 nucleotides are TGTGCCAGCAGCGTGGGGGGACTCCTCTCCTACAATGAGCAGTTCTTC.

CDR3 protein: CASSLRPGTGVSEQFF. CDR3 in DNA: TGTGCCAGCAGTTTACGTCCCGGGACAGGGGTCAGTGAGCAGTTCTTC. The chain couples TRBV27 to TRBJ2-1, with TRBD1 matching over 10 bases. Germline lookup yields CDR1 MNHEY and CDR2 SMNVEV (reference sequence). The V and J ends lost 2 bases and 9 bases, in that order; junction bases with no gene match: 10. The CDR3 spans 16 residues.

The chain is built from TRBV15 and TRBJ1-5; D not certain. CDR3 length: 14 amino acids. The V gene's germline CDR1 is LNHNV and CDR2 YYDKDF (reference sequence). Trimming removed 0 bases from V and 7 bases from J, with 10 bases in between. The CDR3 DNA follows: TGTGCCACCAGCAGAGATGGGCCGGTGCAGCCCCAGCATTTT. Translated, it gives CATSRDGPVQPQHF. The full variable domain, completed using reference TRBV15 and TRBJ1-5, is DAMVIQNPRYQVTQFGKPVTLSCSQTLNHNVMYWYQQKSSQAPKLLFHYYDKDFNNEADTPDNFQSRRPNTSFCFLDIRSPGLGDTAMYLCATSRDGPVQPQHFGDGTRLSIL.

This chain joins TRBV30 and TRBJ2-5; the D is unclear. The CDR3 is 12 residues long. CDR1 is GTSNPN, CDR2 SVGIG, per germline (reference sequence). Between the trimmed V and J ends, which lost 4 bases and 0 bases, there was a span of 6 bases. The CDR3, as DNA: TGTGCCTGGAACAGCAACCAAGAGACCCAGTACTTC. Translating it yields CAWNSNQETQYF.

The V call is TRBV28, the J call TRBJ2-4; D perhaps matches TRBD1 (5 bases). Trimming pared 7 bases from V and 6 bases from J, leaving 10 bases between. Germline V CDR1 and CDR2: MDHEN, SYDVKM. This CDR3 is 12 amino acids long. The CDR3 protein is CASTTQGNIQYF. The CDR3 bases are TGTGCCAGCACCACCCAGGGAAACATTCAGTACTTC. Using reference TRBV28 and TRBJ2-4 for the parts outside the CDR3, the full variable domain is DVKVTQSSRYLVKRTGEKVFLECVQDMDHENMFWYRQDPGLGLRLIYFSYDVKMKEKGDIPEGYSVSREKKERFSLILESASTNQTSMYLCASTTQGNIQYFGAGTRLSVL.

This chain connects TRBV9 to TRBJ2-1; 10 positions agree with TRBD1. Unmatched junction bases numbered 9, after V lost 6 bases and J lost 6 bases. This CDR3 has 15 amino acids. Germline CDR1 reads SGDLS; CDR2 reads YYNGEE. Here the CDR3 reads CASTPSGQGVNEQFF. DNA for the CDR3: TGTGCCAGCACCCCTAGCGGACAGGGGGTCAATGAGCAGTTCTTC.

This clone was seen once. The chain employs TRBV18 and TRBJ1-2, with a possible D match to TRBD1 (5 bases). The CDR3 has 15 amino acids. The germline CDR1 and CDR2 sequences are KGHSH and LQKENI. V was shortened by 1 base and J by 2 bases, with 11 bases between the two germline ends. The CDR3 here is CASSPLHDRNYGYTF. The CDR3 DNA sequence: TGTGCCAGCTCACCACTCCATGACAGAAACTATGGCTACACCTTC.

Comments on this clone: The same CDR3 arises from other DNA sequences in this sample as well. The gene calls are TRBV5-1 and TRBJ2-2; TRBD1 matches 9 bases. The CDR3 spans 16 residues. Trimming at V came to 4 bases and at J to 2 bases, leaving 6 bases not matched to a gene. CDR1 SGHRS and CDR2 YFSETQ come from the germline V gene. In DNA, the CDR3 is TGCGCCAGCAGCCCCCCGGGACAGGGAAACACCGGGGAGCTGTTTTTT. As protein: CASSPPGQGNTGELFF.

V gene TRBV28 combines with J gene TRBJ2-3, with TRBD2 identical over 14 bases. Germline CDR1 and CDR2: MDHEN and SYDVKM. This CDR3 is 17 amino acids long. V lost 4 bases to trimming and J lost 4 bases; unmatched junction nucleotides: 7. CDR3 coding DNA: TGTGCCAGCAGTTCCGGGACTAGCGGGAGATGGTCAGATACGCAGTATTTT. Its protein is CASSSGTSGRWSDTQYF.

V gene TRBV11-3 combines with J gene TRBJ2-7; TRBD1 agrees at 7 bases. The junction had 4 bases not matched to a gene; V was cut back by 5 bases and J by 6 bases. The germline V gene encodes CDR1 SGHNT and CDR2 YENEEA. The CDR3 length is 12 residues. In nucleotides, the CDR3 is TGTGCCAGCAGCCCCGGGACAGCCGAGCAGTACTTC. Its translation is CASSPGTAEQYF.

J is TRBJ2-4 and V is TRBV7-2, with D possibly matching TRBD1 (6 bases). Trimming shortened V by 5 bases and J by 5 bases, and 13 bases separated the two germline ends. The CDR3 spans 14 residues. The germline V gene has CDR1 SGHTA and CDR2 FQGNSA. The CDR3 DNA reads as TGTGCCAGCAGCGGGGACATTCATGAAAACATTCAGTACTTC. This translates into CASSGDIHENIQYF. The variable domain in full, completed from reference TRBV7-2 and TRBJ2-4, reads GAGVSQSPSNKVTEKGKDVELRCDPISGHTALYWYRQSLGQGLEFLIYFQGNSAPDKSGLPSDRFSAERTGGSVSTLTIQRTQQEDSAVYLCASSGDIHENIQYFGAGTRLSVL.